Below, one TCR beta chain is given with its context. Its specificity is unknown. These data belong to a study of radiotherapy plus CTLA-4 blockade in lung cancer. V trimming: 10 bases; J trimming: 8 bases; junction bases outside the gene matches: 11. Germline CDR1 and CDR2: SGHRS and YFSETQ. The CDR3 runs 14 residues. With ipilimumab providing CTLA-4 blockade, focal radiation was administered to patients who had chemo-refractory metastatic non-small-cell lung cancer. Repertoires were generated with immunoSEQ multiplex PCR, while TCRdb's copy carries only in-frame clones and drops some. The data hold about 38,000 clones, with 70% to 75% observed a single time. Overall study findings and caveats: Radiotherapy was combined with ipilimumab, and tumor-derived TCR clones then expanded in blood. Early clone dynamics of blood T cells, plus interferon-beta, reportedly predicted response best.

This receptor was obtained from a human donor with non-small cell lung cancer who had stable disease on radiotherapy plus ipilimumab. Sequences were derived from peripheral blood, sampled from a patient treated with radiotherapy plus ipilimumab. The chain couples TRBV5-1 to TRBJ2-1; 11 nucleotides match TRBD2. The chain's CDR3 is CACSGGANADEQFF. The CDR3 DNA reads as TGCGCCTGTAGCGGGGGGGCCAATGCGGATGAGCAGTTCTTC.